Listed here are 12 T cell receptor beta chains from one sample, sequenced in a study of T cell repertoires in MIS-A myocarditis. Assay used: immunoSEQ multiplex PCR; TCRdb lists only in-frame clones, some missing. The profile covers fewer than 15,000 clones, with about 74% appearing a single time and 50% to 75% taken by the ten largest. The sequenced material came from left ventricle heart tissue obtained at autopsy. The receptor source for this set is a young man with fulminant myocarditis from multisystem inflammatory syndrome in adults (MIS-A) after COVID-19.

The V call is TRBV4-2, the J call TRBJ1-2; 9 bases align to TRBD1. The V segment lost 0 bases and the J segment 3 bases; nucleotides outside the gene matches: 5. The CDR3 has 16 residues. Per the germline V gene, CDR1 is LGHNA and CDR2 is YNFKEQ. CDR3 protein: CASSQDWGQGDYGYTF. CDR3 nucleotide sequence: TGTGCCAGCAGCCAAGATTGGGGACAGGGAGACTATGGCTACACCTTC.

The chain links TRBV28 to TRBJ2-7; 7 bases fit TRBD2. The CDR3 has 13 amino acids. V dropped 3 bases and J dropped 1; count of bases not matched to a gene: 0. CDR1 and CDR2 from the germline V gene are MDHEN and SYDVKM. The CDR3 sequence is CASSLRGSYEQYF. The CDR3 region has the DNA TGTGCCAGCAGTTTGCGGGGGTCCTACGAGCAGTACTTC.

V and J are TRBV10-3 and TRBJ2-2; a weak D match, TRBD1 (6 bases). Germline CDR1 ENHRY, CDR2 SYGVKD. V was pared by 4 bases and J by 9 bases, with 12 bases between. The CDR3 has 13 residues. The CDR3 nucleotides are TGTGCCATCAGTGCCGACCGGGACAGGGAGCTGTTTTTT. This codes for CAISADRDRELFF.

This clone showed up just a few times. J is TRBJ2-7 and V is TRBV7-9; TRBD2 aligns across 7 bases. J was trimmed by 3 bases and V by 4 bases; bases with no gene match: 15. The CDR3 is 17 residues long. Germline values: CDR1 SEHNR, CDR2 FQNEAQ (reference sequence). CDR3 region: CASSWLPSGLGLYEQYF. DNA of the CDR3: TGTGCCAGCAGCTGGCTCCCATCTGGACTAGGCCTCTACGAGCAGTACTTC.

V usage is TRBV2 and J usage is TRBJ2-7; 9 bases are a match to TRBD2. V dropped 2 bases and J dropped 6; count of bases not matched to a gene: 5. CDR3 length equals 14 residues. The germline V gene encodes CDR1 SNHLY and CDR2 FYNNEI. The CDR3 reads CASSEPSGKIEQYF. In DNA form, the CDR3 reads TGTGCCAGCAGTGAACCTAGCGGGAAAATCGAGCAGTACTTC.

The V call is TRBV2, the J call TRBJ2-4, with 8 positions matching TRBD2. J lost 6 bases, V lost 5 bases, and 6 bases had no gene match. Germline CDR1 and CDR2: SNHLY and FYNNEI. The CDR3 totals 14 residues. CDR3 sequence reads: CASSPTSARNIQYF. The DNA of the CDR3 is TGTGCCAGCAGTCCGACTAGCGCAAGAAACATTCAGTACTTC. The full variable domain, rest sourced from reference TRBV2 and TRBJ2-4, is EPEVTQTPSHQVTQMGQEVILRCVPISNHLYFYWYRQILGQKVEFLVSFYNNEISEKSEIFDDQFSVERPDGSNFTLKIRSTKLEDSAMYFCASSPTSARNIQYFGAGTRLSVL.

The rearrangement joins TRBV7-9 to TRBJ1-4; D remains ambiguous. CDR1 SEHNR and CDR2 FQNEAQ come from the germline V gene (reference sequence). Trimming took off 5 bases at V and 4 bases at J, with 14 bases between the two ends. The CDR3 is made up of 15 amino acids. This CDR3 reads CASSPPIRSNEKLFF. CDR3 nucleotides: TGTGCCAGCAGCCCCCCCATACGCAGTAATGAAAAACTGTTTTTT.

The chain has TRBV7-2 and TRBJ2-3; possibly TRBD1 or TRBD2 for D (5 bases each). Germline loops: CDR1 SGHTA, CDR2 FQGNSA. V was clipped by 3 bases and J by 6 bases, with 16 bases between them. The CDR3 extends over 15 amino acids. CDR3 coding DNA: TGTGCCAGCAGCTTCCGGGACCTTCCATCGGATACGCAGTATTTT. It encodes CASSFRDLPSDTQYF. Full variable domain (missing parts from reference TRBV7-2 and TRBJ2-3): GAGVSQSPSNKVTEKGKDVELRCDPISGHTALYWYRQSLGQGLEFLIYFQGNSAPDKSGLPSDRFSAERTGGSVSTLTIQRTQQEDSAVYLCASSFRDLPSDTQYFGPGTRLTVL.

The chain combines TRBV30 with TRBJ1-5; 7 positions agree with TRBD1. J gave up 2 bases and V 5 bases, and 3 bases lay outside the gene matches. The CDR3 length is 13 residues. Looked up from germline, CDR1 is GTSNPN and CDR2 is SVGIG (reference sequence). In nucleotides, the CDR3 is TGTGCCTGGTCAGGACAGGGCAATCAGCCCCAGCATTTT. Its translation: CAWSGQGNQPQHF.

This clone appeared a few times. The CDR3 region has the DNA TGTGCCAGCAGCTTGTCGCCGGGACTAGTCAATCAGCCCCAGCATTTT. Its translation: CASSLSPGLVNQPQHF. This sequence joins TRBV5-6 and TRBJ1-5; a weak D match, TRBD1 (5 bases). V was cut by 1 base and J by 3 bases, with 14 bases left in between. CDR1 is SGHDT and CDR2 is YYEEEE in the germline V gene. The CDR3 sequence is 16 residues long. The entire variable domain, with the rest obtained from reference TRBV5-6 and TRBJ1-5, is as follows: DAGVTQSPTHLIKTRGQQVTLRCSPKSGHDTVSWYQQALGQGPQFIFQYYEEEERQRGNFPDRFSGHQFPNYSSELNVNALLLGDSALYLCASSLSPGLVNQPQHFGDGTRLSIL.

This chain uses TRBV6-5 with TRBJ1-1; 7 bases align to TRBD1. After removal of 7 bases from V and 5 bases from J, the junction contained 13 bases not matched to a gene. The CDR3 covers 15 residues. Germline V gene sequence: CDR1 MNHEY, CDR2 SVGAGI. The CDR3 loop is CASTPGTAGFTEAFF. The CDR3 DNA follows: TGTGCCAGCACCCCAGGGACAGCCGGGTTTACTGAAGCTTTCTTT.

The rearrangement uses TRBV29-1 and TRBJ1-3, with D possibly being TRBD1 (6 bases). Germline CDR1 is SQVTM and CDR2 is ANQGSEA. The CDR3 sequence is 13 residues long. Trimming stripped 6 bases from V and 4 bases from J, with 13 bases between. The CDR3 sequence is CSVDQGPGNTIYF. CDR3 DNA: TGCAGCGTCGATCAGGGGCCCGGAAACACCATATATTTT.